The clone carrying this T cell receptor (beta chain) occurred once. Its antigen is still unknown. The length of the CDR3 is 13 residues. The ends were cut back, 0 bases at V and 4 bases at J, with 7 bases in the middle. Germline loops: CDR1 SGDLS, CDR2 YYNGEE. The sample originates from a study of cytomegalovirus exposure and HLA in healthy donors. Study-wide points: Diagnosis of cytomegalovirus status made by the classifier reportedly showed high specificity and sensitivity.

Clones were sequenced by immunoSEQ multiplex PCR, and TCRdb holds only the in-frame ones, with some missing. The data show hundreds of thousands of clones, around 87% seen once. The TCR originated in a woman younger than 30 in good health and CMV-seropositive. This chain connects TRBV9 to TRBJ1-1; D is unresolved. The sequenced material came from PBMCs. This CDR3 is CASSVGAGTEAFF. The CDR3 nucleotides read TGTGCCAGCAGCGTAGGTGCGGGCACTGAAGCTTTCTTT.